The clone carrying this T cell receptor beta chain was recorded a few times. Its antigen is not identified. TCRdb's table, derived via immunoSEQ multiplex PCR, lists solely in-frame clones and lacks some. The table shows about 150,000 clones, with over 85% occurring only once. These data are taken from a study of T cell responses to AZD1222 COVID-19 vaccine. The study's findings and limits: Only six or seven AZD1222 recipients were seropositive at baseline. Scientists sampled the repertoires only once the peak T cell response had passed.

The germline V gene has CDR1 SGHAT and CDR2 FQNNGV. V lost 2 bases, J lost 8 bases, and 11 bases stayed unmatched. The CDR3 covers 15 residues. Specimen: peripheral blood, collected on day 0 of AZD1222 vaccination. The chain has TRBV11-2 and TRBJ1-2; 7 bases map to TRBD1. This TCR was recovered from an adult in good health. CDR3: CASSLLGGPLQGYTF. The CDR3 nucleotides are TGTGCCAGCAGCTTACTAGGGGGCCCTTTGCAGGGCTACACCTTC.